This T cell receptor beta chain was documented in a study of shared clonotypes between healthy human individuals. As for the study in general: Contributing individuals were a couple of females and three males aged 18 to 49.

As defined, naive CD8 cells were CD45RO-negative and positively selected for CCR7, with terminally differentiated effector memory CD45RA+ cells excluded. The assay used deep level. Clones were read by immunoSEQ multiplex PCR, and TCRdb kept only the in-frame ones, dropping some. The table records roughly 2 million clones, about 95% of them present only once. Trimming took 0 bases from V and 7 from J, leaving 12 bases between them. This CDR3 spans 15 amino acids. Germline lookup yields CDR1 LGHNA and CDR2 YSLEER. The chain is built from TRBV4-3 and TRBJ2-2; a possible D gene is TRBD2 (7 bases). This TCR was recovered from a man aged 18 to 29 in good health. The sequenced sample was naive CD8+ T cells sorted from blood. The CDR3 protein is CASSQEGGQNGELFF. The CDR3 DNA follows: TGCGCCAGCAGCCAAGAGGGGGGGCAGAACGGGGAGCTGTTTTTT.